The rows below give T cell receptor beta chains drawn from one sample of a study of CD8+ T cells in alopecia areata. Here immunoSEQ multiplex PCR was the method, and the copy in TCRdb shows in-frame clones only, minus some. The sample yields 100,000 to 150,000 clones, approximately 49% seen once. The input for sequencing was CD8+ T cells sorted from blood, taken at week 0. These receptors originate from a human donor with alopecia areata. Both conserved end residues are part of each CDR3. The order of the fields is clone size, J gene, V gene, CDR3 length, CDR3 protein. Not every row has a clone size; where given, it reads once, few, many or a size class.

>-|TRBJ1-5|TRBV6-5|14
CASSAIEGNQPQHF
>many|TRBJ2-1|TRBV4-3|15
CASSQKLAEYNEQFF
>few|TRBJ2-7|TRBV4-1|16
CASSQSTGTGASEQYF
>few|TRBJ1-2|TRBV13|14
CASSQGRGVDGYTF
>-|TRBJ1-2|TRBV9|12
CASSVGGAGYTF
>-|TRBJ2-4|TRBV5-4|16
CASNDAGGPGKNIQYF
>-|TRBJ1-1|TRBV10-3|13
CATHRGGNTEAFF
>-|TRBJ2-7|TRBV10-3|13
CAAGDGGIYEQYF
>few|TRBJ2-1|TRBV5-6|14
CASTDGALGDEQFF
>-|TRBJ1-2|TRBV29-1|14
CSVEGRGANYGYTF
>few|TRBJ2-5|TRBV23-1|14
CASSQSIVGETQYF
>-|TRBJ1-2|TRBV2|15
CASSETTGILNGYTF
>few|TRBJ1-2|TRBV10-3|11
CAISGDAGYTF
>-|TRBJ1-1|TRBV29-1|13
CSAGGEISGEAFF
>-|TRBJ2-1|TRBV13|18
CASSGGLAGALTGNEQFF
>medium-sized|TRBJ2-6|TRBV29-1|15
CSVESFSSGANVLTF
>-|TRBJ1-6|TRBV14|15
CASSQAGYYNSPLHF
>-|TRBJ1-2|TRBV30|11
CAWSSIYGYTF
>-|TRBJ2-3|TRBV10-3|12
CAIRDYTDTQYF
>-|TRBJ1-1|TRBV13|12
CASRSGTEKGFF
>-|TRBJ2-5|TRBV25-1|16
CASSEWNRGSRETQYF
>-|TRBJ2-7|TRBV30|12
CAWSAGGYEQYF
>-|TRBJ2-7|TRBV19|13
CASSMEGSYEQYF
>-|TRBJ1-6|TRBV30|15
CAWSLTGDGNSPLHF
>-|TRBJ2-5|TRBV5-4|16
CASSLKRGDLGETQYF
>-|TRBJ2-3|TRBV20-1|11
CSAPESDTQYF
>-|TRBJ2-2|TRBV27|13
CASSFGDTGELFF
>-|TRBJ1-2|TRBV7-2|13
CASSPFTNYGYTF
>few|TRBJ2-7|TRBV7-2|13
CASSLEGQVEQYF
>few|TRBJ2-7|TRBV29-1|13
CSVSGGMRYEQYF
>-|TRBJ1-1|TRBV6-5|13
CASSYNSASEAFF
>few|TRBJ1-5|TRBV29-1|12
CSPGYSNQPQHF
>few|TRBJ1-1|TRBV19|13
CASSIEYRSEAFF
>-|TRBJ2-7|TRBV9|14
CASSVQGAIDEQYF
>-|TRBJ2-7|TRBV13|12
CASSTTDYEQYF
>-|TRBJ1-1|TRBV29-1|14
CSGRPTAERTEAFF
>-|TRBJ2-1|TRBV29-1|12
CSVEQSYNEQFF
>-|TRBJ2-5|TRBV19|14
CASSTQGAWETQYF
>-|TRBJ2-5|TRBV13|14
CASSLQGSEETQYF
>-|TRBJ1-2|TRBV5-6|11
CASSSDYGYTF
>-|TRBJ1-2|TRBV29-1|15
CSAGPGREEHYGYTF